Listed here are 23 T cell receptor beta chains from one sample, sequenced in a study of shared clonotypes between healthy human individuals. Assay used: immunoSEQ multiplex PCR; TCRdb lists only in-frame clones, some missing. The repertoire has roughly 650,000 clones, about 97% of them found once; the top ten carry approximately 0.057%. The sample comprised naive CD4+ T cells sorted from blood. Subset of the sample: CD45RA+ positively selected. These receptors originate from a woman aged 25 to 45 in good health.

The gene calls are TRBV4-1 and TRBJ2-1, with D unresolved. V gave up 0 bases and J gave up 10 bases, with 16 bases separating them. Per the germline V gene, CDR1 is MGHRA and CDR2 is YSYEKL. The CDR3 totals 15 residues. CDR3 nucleotide sequence: TGCGCCAGCAGCCAAGATCTTCGAGAGACCGGCGAGCAGTTCTTC. This encodes CASSQDLRETGEQFF.

The chain employs TRBV5-5 and TRBJ1-1; D perhaps matches TRBD1 (5 bases). Trimming took off 0 bases at V and 11 bases at J, with 17 bases between the two ends. The CDR3 extends over 14 amino acids. Germline values: CDR1 SGHKS, CDR2 YYEKEE (reference sequence). The chain's CDR3 is CASSLAGLERKAFF. CDR3 in DNA: TGTGCCAGCAGCTTGGCGGGGCTGGAACGGAAGGCTTTCTTT.

The chain joins TRBV5-5 to TRBJ2-7, with a tentative D call TRBD1 (5 bases). With 3 bases removed from V and 2 bases from J, the gap between germline ends came to 15 bases. Germline V gives CDR1 SGHKS, CDR2 YYEKEE (reference sequence). CDR3 size: 15 residues. The CDR3 DNA is TGTGCCAGCAGCTCCCCCTACAGGTCTCCCTACGAGCAGTACTTC. It translates to CASSSPYRSPYEQYF.

The chain recombines TRBV11-2 with TRBJ2-5; 12 bases are a match to TRBD2. The CDR3 is made up of 16 amino acids. The ends lost 0 bases at V and 5 bases at J; junction bases unmatched: 4. Germline V gene data show CDR1 as SGHAT and CDR2 as FQNNGV. The CDR3 bases are TGTGCCAGCAGCTTAGATCTAGCGGGAGGGCTGGAGACCCAGTACTTC. Residues: CASSLDLAGGLETQYF. Full variable domain (rest looked up from reference TRBV11-2 and TRBJ2-5): EAGVAQSPRYKIIEKRQSVAFWCNPISGHATLYWYQQILGQGPKLLIQFQNNGVVDDSQLPKDRFSAERLKGVDSTLKIQPAKLEDSAVYLCASSLDLAGGLETQYFGPGTRLLVL.

V usage is TRBV6-5 and J usage is TRBJ1-6; 10 bases match TRBD1. J gave up 5 bases and V 7 bases, and 5 bases lay outside the gene matches. CDR1 and CDR2 (germline): MNHEY, SVGAGI. CDR3 size: 15 residues. CDR3 bases: TGTGCCAGCACCGAAGACAGGGGGCATAATTCACCCCTCCACTTT. Protein product: CASTEDRGHNSPLHF.

This chain links TRBV5-1 with TRBJ2-1, with no clear D. V was trimmed by 0 bases and J by 2 bases, leaving 9 bases between them. The CDR3 contains 15 residues. The germline V gene encodes CDR1 SGHRS and CDR2 YFSETQ. The CDR3 DNA reads as TGCGCCAGCAGCTTGGGTGCAGTTGCCTACAATGAGCAGTTCTTC. Encoded protein: CASSLGAVAYNEQFF.

The chain employs TRBV2 and TRBJ1-1, with D tentatively TRBD1 (6 bases). V shed 6 bases and J shed 3 bases, with 17 bases lying between them. Germline V lookup: CDR1 SNHLY, CDR2 FYNNEI. The CDR3 extends over 15 amino acids. The chain's CDR3 is CASRIETGGHTEAFF. The CDR3 DNA follows: TGTGCCAGCAGAATCGAGACAGGAGGTCACACTGAAGCTTTCTTT.

The chain uses TRBV28 and TRBJ2-1; 7 positions match TRBD2. This CDR3 is built from 17 residues. Trimming cost V 4 bases and J 7 bases; bases outside gene matches: 16. CDR1 and CDR2 (germline): MDHEN, SYDVKM. CDR3 amino acids: CASSSWTSRLIPNEQFF. CDR3 bases: TGTGCCAGCAGTTCATGGACTAGTCGGCTCATCCCAAATGAGCAGTTCTTC.

The chain combines TRBV7-3 with TRBJ2-3; 8 bases are a match to TRBD2. CDR1 SGHTA and CDR2 FQGTGA come from the germline V gene. V lost 5 bases and J lost 5; bases outside the gene matches: 6. The length of the CDR3 is 14 residues. CDR3 region: CASSGTGGKDTQYF. In DNA form, the CDR3 reads TGTGCCAGCAGCGGGACGGGAGGGAAAGATACGCAGTATTTT. The full variable domain, its missing parts supplied by reference TRBV7-3 and TRBJ2-3, is GAGVSQTPSNKVTEKGKYVELRCDPISGHTALYWYRQSLGQGPEFLIYFQGTGAADDSGLPNDRFFAVRPEGSVSTLKIQRTERGDSAVYLCASSGTGGKDTQYFGPGTRLTVL.

The chain couples TRBV5-4 to TRBJ2-3, with 7 bases fitting TRBD2. The CDR3 extends over 16 amino acids. Germline V gene lookup returns CDR1 SGHNT and CDR2 YYREEE (reference sequence). J was trimmed by 2 bases and V by 3 bases; bases with no gene match: 9. The CDR3 sequence is CASSSAGVRVTDTQYF. The DNA for the CDR3 is TGTGCCAGCAGCTCCGCGGGGGTGCGTGTCACAGATACGCAGTATTTT.

The rearrangement joins TRBV4-2 to TRBJ2-3, with 8 bases that match TRBD1. The length of the CDR3 is 19 residues. Germline assignment: CDR1 LGHNA and CDR2 YNFKEQ. After removal of 5 bases from V and 4 bases from J, the junction contained 20 bases not matched to a gene. CDR3 loop: CASSLSFSDRVRVADTQYF. The CDR3 bases are TGTGCCAGCAGCTTGAGTTTCTCGGACAGGGTCAGAGTGGCAGATACGCAGTATTTT.

This chain joins TRBV7-8 and TRBJ2-7; perhaps TRBD2 as D (8 bases). This CDR3 is built from 19 residues. The ends were cut back, 5 bases at V and 3 bases at J, with 29 bases in the middle. CDR1 and CDR2 from the germline V gene are SGHVS and FQNEAQ. The CDR3 reads CASSAQGFILAGTVYEQYF. The CDR3 DNA reads TGTGCCAGCAGCGCACAGGGGTTCATTTTAGCGGGAACAGTCTACGAGCAGTACTTC.

The chain uses TRBV6-1 and TRBJ1-1; D might be TRBD1 (5 bases). The CDR3 is made up of 15 amino acids. The V gene lost 8 bases and the J gene lost 1 base, with 17 bases spanning the gap. Germline CDR1 reads MNHNS; CDR2 reads SASEGT. Here the CDR3 DNA reads TGTGCCAGCCACCTAGAGGGGCCCTGGAACACTGAAGCTTTCTTT. It encodes CASHLEGPWNTEAFF.

The rearrangement joins TRBV19 to TRBJ1-5; D is possibly TRBD1 (6 bases). This CDR3 is 13 amino acids long. Germline V CDR1 and CDR2: LNHDA, SQIVND (reference sequence). With 5 bases removed from V and 4 bases from J, the gap between germline ends came to 9 bases. Written as DNA, the CDR3 is TGTGCCAGTAGTGACACAGGGAATCAGCCCCAGCATTTT. Its protein product is CASSDTGNQPQHF.

Details on this clone: This same CDR3 is encoded by further DNA sequences in the sample. The V and J genes are TRBV5-1 and TRBJ2-7; D possibly corresponds to TRBD1 (6 bases). The CDR3 consists of 12 residues. Deletions cut 3 bases from V and 3 bases from J, with 7 bases between. Germline loops: CDR1 SGHRS, CDR2 YFSETQ. The CDR3 DNA sequence: TGCGCCAGCAGCTCACAGGGCTACGAGCAGTACTTC. Protein: CASSSQGYEQYF.

This clone was observed a single time. V is TRBV19 and J is TRBJ2-5; D is undetermined. With the DNA end fitting TRBJ2-7 better, the J assignment may be wrong. This CDR3 region has 11 residues. CDR1 and CDR2 from the germline V gene are LNHDA and SQIVND (reference sequence). CDR3 loop: CASRSSYEQYF. The CDR3 nucleotides are TGTGCCAGTAGGTCCTCCTACGAGCAGTACTTC.

This chain connects TRBV21-1 to TRBJ2-7. TRBV21-1 is assigned pseudogene status. The CDR3 covers 13 residues. The CDR3 DNA reads as TGTGCCAGCAGCAAGGGGACCTATTACGAGCAGTACTTC. Translated, it gives CASSKGTYYEQYF.

This clone was observed a few times. The CDR3 loop is CASSGRGREKLFF. The CDR3 DNA sequence: TGTGCCAGCAGTGGAAGGGGGCGTGAAAAACTGTTTTTT. The chain uses TRBV25-1 and TRBJ1-4, with 7 nucleotides matching TRBD1. CDR3 length: 13 residues. The germline V gene encodes CDR1 MGHDK and CDR2 SYGVNS. With 4 bases clipped from V and 7 bases from J, the junction kept 3 bases outside the gene matches.

The J gene is TRBJ2-3, the V gene TRBV6-5; TRBD2 matches at 11 bases. Per the germline V gene, CDR1 is MNHEY and CDR2 is SVGAGI. CDR3 length: 16 amino acids. V lost 2 bases, J lost 6 bases, and 7 bases stayed unmatched. This CDR3 reads CASSYALAGGVDTQYF. In DNA, the CDR3 is TGTGCCAGCAGTTACGCTCTAGCGGGAGGTGTGGATACGCAGTATTTT.

Written as DNA, the CDR3 is TGCGCCAGCAGCCATCCTTATAGCGGGAGTTACGAGCAGTACTTC. This codes for CASSHPYSGSYEQYF. This sequence joins TRBV4-1 and TRBJ2-7; 9 bases align to TRBD2. CDR3 length equals 15 residues. The V gene's germline CDR1 is MGHRA and CDR2 YSYEKL. V trimming: 3 bases; J trimming: 4 bases; junction bases outside the gene matches: 7.

The CDR3 is CASSSDWVGGNTIYF. The CDR3 DNA reads TGTGCCAGCAGCAGCGATTGGGTCGGTGGAAACACCATATATTTT. J is TRBJ1-3 and V is TRBV9; no definite D call. With 4 bases removed from V and 3 bases from J, the gap between germline ends came to 14 bases. This CDR3 contains 15 residues. The V gene's germline CDR1 is SGDLS and CDR2 YYNGEE.

The chain links TRBV5-1 to TRBJ1-2; D is unclear. V lost 7 bases to trimming and J lost 1 base, with 14 bases between them. Per germline, CDR1 SGHRS and CDR2 YFSETQ. CDR3 length equals 14 residues. The CDR3, as DNA: TGCGCCAGCCGATTCGGATCGTTTAACTATGGCTACACCTTC. It is translated as CASRFGSFNYGYTF.

The chain joins TRBV18 to TRBJ2-3; TRBD1 aligns across 7 bases. Germline-derived CDR1 and CDR2 are KGHSH and LQKENI. This CDR3 comprises 16 residues. With 3 bases clipped from V and 2 bases from J, the junction kept 8 bases outside the gene matches. The CDR3 region has the DNA TGTGCCAGCTCACCTACCGGGACAGAACCCACAGATACGCAGTATTTT. It yields the protein CASSPTGTEPTDTQYF.